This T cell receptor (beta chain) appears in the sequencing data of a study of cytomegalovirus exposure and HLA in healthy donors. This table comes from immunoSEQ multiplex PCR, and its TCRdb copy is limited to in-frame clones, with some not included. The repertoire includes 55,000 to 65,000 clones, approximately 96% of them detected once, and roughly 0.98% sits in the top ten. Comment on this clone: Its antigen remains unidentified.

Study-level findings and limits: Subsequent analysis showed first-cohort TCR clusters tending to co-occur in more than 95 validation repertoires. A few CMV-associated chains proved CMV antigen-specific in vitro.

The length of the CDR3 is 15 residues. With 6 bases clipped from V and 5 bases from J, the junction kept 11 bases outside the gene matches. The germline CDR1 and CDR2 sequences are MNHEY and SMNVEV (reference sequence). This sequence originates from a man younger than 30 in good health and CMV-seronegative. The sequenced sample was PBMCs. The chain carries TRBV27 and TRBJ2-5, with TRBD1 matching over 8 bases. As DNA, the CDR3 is TGTGCCAGCAGGGTGACAGGGGCGCGGGTGGAGACCCAGTACTTC. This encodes CASRVTGARVETQYF.